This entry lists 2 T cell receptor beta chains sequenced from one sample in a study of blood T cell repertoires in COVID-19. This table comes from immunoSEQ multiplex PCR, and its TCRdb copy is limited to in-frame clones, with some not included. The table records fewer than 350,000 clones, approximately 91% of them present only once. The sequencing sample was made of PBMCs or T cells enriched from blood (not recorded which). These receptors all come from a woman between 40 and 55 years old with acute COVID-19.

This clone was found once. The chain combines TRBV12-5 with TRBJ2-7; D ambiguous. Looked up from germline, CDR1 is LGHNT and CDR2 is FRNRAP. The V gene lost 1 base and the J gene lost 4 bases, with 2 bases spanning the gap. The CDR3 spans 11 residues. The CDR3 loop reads CASGLAYEQYF. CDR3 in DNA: TGTGCTAGTGGTTTGGCATACGAGCAGTACTTC.

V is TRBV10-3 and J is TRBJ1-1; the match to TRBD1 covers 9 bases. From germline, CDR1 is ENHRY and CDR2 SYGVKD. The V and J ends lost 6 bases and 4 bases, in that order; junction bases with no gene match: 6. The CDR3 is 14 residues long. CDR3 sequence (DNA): TGTGCCATCAGACAGGGGGCAATCGGCACTGAAGCTTTCTTT. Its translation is CAIRQGAIGTEAFF.